Below, one T cell receptor (beta chain) is given with its context. Its antigen remains unknown. This entry is derived from a study of shared clonotypes between healthy human individuals. The study, taken as a whole, reports: Naive subsets tended to show greater estimated richness than memory subsets. The generation probabilities recorded for non-shared clonotypes fell below those of clonotypes shared by all four donors.

Method: immunoSEQ multiplex PCR; TCRdb's copy keeps in-frame clones and lacks some. The sample contains about 2.4 million clones, approximately 92% of which appear only once. CDR3 length equals 15 residues. V was clipped by 1 base and J by 0 bases, with 9 bases between them. Germline loops: CDR1 LGHNA, CDR2 YNFKEQ. The sequencing input was naive CD4+ T cells sorted from blood. Subset in this sample: CD45RA+ positively selected. This clonotype was sampled from a man aged 18 to 29 in good health. The chain is built from TRBV4-2 and TRBJ1-1; D remains ambiguous. The DNA for the CDR3 is TGTGCCAGCAGCCAAGGTACGACGGTGAACACTGAAGCTTTCTTT. Translating gives CASSQGTTVNTEAFF.